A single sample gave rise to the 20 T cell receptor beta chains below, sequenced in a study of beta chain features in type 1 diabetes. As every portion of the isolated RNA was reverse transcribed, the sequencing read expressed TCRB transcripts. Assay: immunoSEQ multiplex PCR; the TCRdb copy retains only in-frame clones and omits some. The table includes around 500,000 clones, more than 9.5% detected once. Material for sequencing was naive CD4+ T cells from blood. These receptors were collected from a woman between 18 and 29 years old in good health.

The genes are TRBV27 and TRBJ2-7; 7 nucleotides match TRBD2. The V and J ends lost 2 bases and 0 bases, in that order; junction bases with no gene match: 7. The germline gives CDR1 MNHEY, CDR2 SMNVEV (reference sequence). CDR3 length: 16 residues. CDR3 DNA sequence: TGTGCCAGCAGTTTAATGGGAGGGGTGGTCTCCTACGAGCAGTACTTC. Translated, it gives CASSLMGGVVSYEQYF.

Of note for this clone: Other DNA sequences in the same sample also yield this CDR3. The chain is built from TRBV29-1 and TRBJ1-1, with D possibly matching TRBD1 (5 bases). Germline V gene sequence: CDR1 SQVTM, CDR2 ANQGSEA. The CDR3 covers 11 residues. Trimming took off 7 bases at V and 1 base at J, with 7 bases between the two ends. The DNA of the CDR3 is TGCAGCGCAACAGGGAACACTGAAGCTTTCTTT. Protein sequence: CSATGNTEAFF.

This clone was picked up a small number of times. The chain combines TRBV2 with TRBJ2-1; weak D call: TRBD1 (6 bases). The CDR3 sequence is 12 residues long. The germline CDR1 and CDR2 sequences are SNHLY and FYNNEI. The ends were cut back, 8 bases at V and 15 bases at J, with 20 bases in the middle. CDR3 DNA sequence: TGTGCCAGCCGCTCTTGGGGGCAGGTTTGGTTCTTC. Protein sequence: CASRSWGQVWFF. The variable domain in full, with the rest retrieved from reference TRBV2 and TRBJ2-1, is EPEVTQTPSHQVTQMGQEVILRCVPISNHLYFYWYRQILGQKVEFLVSFYNNEISEKSEIFDDQFSVERPDGSNFTLKIRSTKLEDSAMYFCASRSWGQVWFFGPGTRLTVL.

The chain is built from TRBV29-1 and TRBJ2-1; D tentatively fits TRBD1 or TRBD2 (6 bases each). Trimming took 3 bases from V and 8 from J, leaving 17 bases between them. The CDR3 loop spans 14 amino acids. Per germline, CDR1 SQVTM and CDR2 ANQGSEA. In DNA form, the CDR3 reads TGCAGCGTTGATGAGGGGGGAACTGGGGATGAGCAGTTCTTC. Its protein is CSVDEGGTGDEQFF.

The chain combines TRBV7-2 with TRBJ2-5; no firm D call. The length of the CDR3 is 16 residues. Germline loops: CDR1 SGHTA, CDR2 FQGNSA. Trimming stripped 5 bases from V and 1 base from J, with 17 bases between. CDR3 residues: CASSGSSVGPQETQYF. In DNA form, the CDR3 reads TGTGCCAGCAGCGGAAGTTCCGTTGGGCCCCAAGAGACCCAGTACTTC.

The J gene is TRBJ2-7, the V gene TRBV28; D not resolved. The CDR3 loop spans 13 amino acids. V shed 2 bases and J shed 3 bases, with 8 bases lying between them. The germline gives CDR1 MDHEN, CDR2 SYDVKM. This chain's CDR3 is CASSLGPVYEQYV. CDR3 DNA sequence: TGTGCCAGCAGTTTAGGGCCAGTCTACGAGCAGTACGTC.

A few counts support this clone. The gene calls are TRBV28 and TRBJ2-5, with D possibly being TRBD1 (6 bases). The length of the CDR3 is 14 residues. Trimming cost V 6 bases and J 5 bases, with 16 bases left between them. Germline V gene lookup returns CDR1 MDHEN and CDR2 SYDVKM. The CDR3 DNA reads TGTGCCAGCAGCGACGTCGGACAGCGGGAGACCCAGTACTTC. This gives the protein CASSDVGQRETQYF.

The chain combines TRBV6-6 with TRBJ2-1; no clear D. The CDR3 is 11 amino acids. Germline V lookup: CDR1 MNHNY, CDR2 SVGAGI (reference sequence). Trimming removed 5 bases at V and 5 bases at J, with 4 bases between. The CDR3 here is CASSPNNEQFF. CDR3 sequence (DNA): TGTGCCAGCAGTCCAAACAATGAGCAGTTCTTC.

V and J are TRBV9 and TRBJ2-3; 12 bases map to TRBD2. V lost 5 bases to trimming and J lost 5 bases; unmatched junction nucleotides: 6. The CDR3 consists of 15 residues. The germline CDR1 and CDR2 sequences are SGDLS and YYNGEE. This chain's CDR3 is CASSWTSGTGDTQYF. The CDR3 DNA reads TGTGCCAGCAGTTGGACTAGCGGGACGGGAGATACGCAGTATTTT.

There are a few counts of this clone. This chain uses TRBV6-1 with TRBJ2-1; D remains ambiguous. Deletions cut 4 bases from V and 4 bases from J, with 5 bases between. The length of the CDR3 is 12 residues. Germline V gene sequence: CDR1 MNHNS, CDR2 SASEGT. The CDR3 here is CASSVRYNEQFF. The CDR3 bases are TGTGCCAGCAGTGTTCGATACAATGAGCAGTTCTTC.

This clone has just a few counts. The CDR3, as DNA: TGCAGCGTTGTTGGGATTCGGCAAGAGACCCAGTACTTC. Translated, it gives CSVVGIRQETQYF. The chain carries TRBV29-1 and TRBJ2-5, with D hard to call. Germline V gives CDR1 SQVTM, CDR2 ANQGSEA. V dropped 4 bases and J dropped 2 bases, with 11 bases sitting between them. The CDR3 extends over 13 amino acids.

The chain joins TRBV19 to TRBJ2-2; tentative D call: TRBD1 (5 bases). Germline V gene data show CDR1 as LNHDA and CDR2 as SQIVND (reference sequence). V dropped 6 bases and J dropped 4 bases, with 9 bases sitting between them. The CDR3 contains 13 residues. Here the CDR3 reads CASRAGFTGELFF. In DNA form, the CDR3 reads TGTGCCAGTAGGGCAGGGTTCACCGGGGAGCTGTTTTTT.

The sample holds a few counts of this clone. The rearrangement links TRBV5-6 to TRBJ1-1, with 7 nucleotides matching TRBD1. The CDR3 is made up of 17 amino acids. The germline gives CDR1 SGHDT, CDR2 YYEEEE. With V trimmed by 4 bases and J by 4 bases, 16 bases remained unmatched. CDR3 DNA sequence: TGTGCCAGCAGCCCCCGGACAGGAAGGGGAGTTAGCACTGAAGCTTTCTTT. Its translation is CASSPRTGRGVSTEAFF. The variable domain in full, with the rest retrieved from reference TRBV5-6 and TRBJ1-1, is DAGVTQSPTHLIKTRGQQVTLRCSPKSGHDTVSWYQQALGQGPQFIFQYYEEEERQRGNFPDRFSGHQFPNYSSELNVNALLLGDSALYLCASSPRTGRGVSTEAFFGQGTRLTVV.

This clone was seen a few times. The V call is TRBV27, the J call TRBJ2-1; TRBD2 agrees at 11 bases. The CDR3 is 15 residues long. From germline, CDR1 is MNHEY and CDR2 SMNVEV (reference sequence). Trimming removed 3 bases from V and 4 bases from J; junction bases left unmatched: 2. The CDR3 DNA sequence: TGTGCCAGCAGTTTGCGACTAGCGGGATACAATGAGCAGTTCTTC. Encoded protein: CASSLRLAGYNEQFF.

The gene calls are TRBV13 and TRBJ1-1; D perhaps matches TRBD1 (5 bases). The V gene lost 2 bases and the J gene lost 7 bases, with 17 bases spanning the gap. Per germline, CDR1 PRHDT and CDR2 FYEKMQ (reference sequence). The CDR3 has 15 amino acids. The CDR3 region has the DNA TGTGCCAGCAGCTTATTTCCCCCGATGGGACTTGAAGCTTTCTTT. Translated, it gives CASSLFPPMGLEAFF.

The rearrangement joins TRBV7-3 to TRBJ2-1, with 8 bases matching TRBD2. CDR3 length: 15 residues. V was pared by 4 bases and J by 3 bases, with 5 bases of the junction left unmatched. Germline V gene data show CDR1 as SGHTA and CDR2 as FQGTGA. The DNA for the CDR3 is TGTGCCAGCAGCTCCGGGAGGGTTAACTACAATGAGCAGTTCTTC. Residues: CASSSGRVNYNEQFF.

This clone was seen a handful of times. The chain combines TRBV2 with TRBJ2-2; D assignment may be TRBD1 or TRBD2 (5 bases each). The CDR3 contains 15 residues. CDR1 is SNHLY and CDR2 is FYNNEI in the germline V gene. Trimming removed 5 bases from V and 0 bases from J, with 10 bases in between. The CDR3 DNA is TGTGCCAGCAGTCTCCGGGACCCGAACACCGGGGAGCTGTTTTTT. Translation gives CASSLRDPNTGELFF.

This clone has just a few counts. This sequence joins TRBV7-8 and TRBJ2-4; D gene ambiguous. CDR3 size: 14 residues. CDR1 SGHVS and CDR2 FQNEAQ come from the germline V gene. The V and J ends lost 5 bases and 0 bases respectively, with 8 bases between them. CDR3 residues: CASSPGEAKNIQYF. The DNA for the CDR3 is TGTGCCAGCAGCCCAGGCGAAGCCAAAAACATTCAGTACTTC.

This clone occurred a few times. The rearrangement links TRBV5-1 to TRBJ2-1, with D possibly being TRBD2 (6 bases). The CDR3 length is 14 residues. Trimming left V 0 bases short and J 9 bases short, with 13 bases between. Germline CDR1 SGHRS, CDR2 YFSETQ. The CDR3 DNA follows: TGCGCCAGCAGCTTGGCCGGGGGTATAGGTGAGCAGTTCTTC. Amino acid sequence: CASSLAGGIGEQFF.

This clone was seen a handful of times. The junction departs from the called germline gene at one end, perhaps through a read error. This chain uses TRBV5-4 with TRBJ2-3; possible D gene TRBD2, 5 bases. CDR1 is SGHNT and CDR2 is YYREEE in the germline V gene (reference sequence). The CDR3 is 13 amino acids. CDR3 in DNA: TGTGCCAGCAGCTCGGCGGGCACGGATACGCAGTATTTT. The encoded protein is CASSSAGTDTQYF.